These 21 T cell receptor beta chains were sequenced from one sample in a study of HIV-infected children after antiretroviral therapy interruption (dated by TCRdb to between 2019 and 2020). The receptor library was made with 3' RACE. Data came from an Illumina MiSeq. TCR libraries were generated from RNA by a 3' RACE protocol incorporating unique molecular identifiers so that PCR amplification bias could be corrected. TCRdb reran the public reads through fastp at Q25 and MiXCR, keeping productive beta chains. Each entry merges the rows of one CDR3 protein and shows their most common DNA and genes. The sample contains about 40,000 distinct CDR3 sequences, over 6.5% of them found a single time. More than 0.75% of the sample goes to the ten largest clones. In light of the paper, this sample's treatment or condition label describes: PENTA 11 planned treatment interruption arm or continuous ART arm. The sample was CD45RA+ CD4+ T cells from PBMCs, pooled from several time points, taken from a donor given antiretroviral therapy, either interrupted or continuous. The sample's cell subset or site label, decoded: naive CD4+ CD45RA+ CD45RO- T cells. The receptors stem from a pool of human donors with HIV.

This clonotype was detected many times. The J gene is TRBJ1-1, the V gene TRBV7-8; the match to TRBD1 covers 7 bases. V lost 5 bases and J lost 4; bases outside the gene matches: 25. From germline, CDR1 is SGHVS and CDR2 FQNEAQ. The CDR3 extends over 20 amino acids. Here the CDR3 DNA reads TGTGCCAGCAGCCTAAACCGGTGGCAGGGGGGGGCTCTCGTGGGCACTGAAGCTTTCTTT. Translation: CASSLNRWQGGALVGTEAFF.

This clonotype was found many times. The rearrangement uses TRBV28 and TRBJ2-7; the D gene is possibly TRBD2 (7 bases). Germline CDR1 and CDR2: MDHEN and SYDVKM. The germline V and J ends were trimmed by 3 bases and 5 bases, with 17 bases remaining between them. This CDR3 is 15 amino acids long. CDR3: CASSFPRGRKNEQYF. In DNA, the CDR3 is TGTGCCAGCAGTTTTCCGCGGGGGCGCAAGAACGAGCAGTACTTC.

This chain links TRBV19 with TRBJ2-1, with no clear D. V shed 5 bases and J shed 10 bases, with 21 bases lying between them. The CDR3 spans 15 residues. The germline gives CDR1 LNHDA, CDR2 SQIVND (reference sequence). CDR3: CASSLGKSRPKEQFF. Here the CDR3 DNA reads TGTGCCAGTAGTCTAGGAAAAAGCCGACCCAAAGAGCAGTTCTTC.

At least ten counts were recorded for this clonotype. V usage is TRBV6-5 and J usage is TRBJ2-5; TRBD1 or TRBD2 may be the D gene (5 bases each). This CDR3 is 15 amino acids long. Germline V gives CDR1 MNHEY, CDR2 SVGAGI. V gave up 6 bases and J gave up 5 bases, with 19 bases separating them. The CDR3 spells CASSGRRRKGETQYF. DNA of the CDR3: TGTGCCAGCAGCGGACGAAGGAGGAAGGGGGAGACCCAGTACTTC.

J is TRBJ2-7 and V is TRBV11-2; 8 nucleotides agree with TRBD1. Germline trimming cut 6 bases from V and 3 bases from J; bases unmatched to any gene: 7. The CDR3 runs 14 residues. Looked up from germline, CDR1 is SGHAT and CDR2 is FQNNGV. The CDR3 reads CASRSGQGSYEQYF. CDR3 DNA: TGTGCCAGCAGGTCCGGACAGGGAAGCTACGAGCAGTACTTC.

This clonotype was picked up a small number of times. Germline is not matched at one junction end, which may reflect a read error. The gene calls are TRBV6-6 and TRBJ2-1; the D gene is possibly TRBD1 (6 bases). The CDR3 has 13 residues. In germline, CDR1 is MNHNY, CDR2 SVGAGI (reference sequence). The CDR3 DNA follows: TGTGCCAGCGGTCCGGACAGATATGCTGAGCACTTCTTC. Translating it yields CASGPDRYAEHFF.

The CDR3 DNA reads as TGCGCCAGCAGCTTGTCCCAGGGACCGTACGAGCAGTACTTC. Protein product: CASSLSQGPYEQYF. This sequence joins TRBV5-1 and TRBJ2-7, with D perhaps assigned TRBD1 or TRBD2 (5 bases each). Germline-derived CDR1 and CDR2 are SGHRS and YFSETQ. The V and J ends lost 1 base and 4 bases respectively, with 12 bases between them. The CDR3 covers 14 residues.

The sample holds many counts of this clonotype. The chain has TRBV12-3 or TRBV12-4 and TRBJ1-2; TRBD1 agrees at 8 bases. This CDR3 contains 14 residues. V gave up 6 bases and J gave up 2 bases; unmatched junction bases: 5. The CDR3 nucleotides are TGTGCCAGCAGGACAGGGGTTTCCAACTATGGCTACACCTTC. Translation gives CASRTGVSNYGYTF.

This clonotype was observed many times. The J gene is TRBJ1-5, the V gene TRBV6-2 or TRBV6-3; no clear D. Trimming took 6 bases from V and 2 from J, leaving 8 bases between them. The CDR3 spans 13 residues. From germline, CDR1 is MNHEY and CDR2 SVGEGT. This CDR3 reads CASRLDGNQPQHF. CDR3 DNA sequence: TGTGCCAGCAGGCTGGACGGCAATCAGCCCCAGCATTTT.

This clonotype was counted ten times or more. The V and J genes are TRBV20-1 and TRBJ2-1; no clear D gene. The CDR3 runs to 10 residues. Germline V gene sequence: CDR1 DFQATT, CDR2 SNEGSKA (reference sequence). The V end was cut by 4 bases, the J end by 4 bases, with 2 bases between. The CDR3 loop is CSATYNEQFF. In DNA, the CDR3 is TGCAGTGCTACTTACAATGAGCAGTTCTTC.

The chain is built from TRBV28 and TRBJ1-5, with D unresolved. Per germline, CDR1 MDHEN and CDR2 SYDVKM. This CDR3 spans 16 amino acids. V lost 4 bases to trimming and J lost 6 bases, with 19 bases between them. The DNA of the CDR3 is TGTGCCAGCAGTTATTCTAGTTGGGGTATTATTCAGCCCCAGCATTTT. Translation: CASSYSSWGIIQPQHF.

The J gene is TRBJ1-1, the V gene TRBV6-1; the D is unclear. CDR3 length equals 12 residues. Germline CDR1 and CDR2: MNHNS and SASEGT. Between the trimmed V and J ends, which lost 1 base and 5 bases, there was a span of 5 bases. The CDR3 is CASSEVWTEAFF. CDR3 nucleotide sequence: TGTGCCAGCAGTGAAGTTTGGACTGAAGCTTTCTTT.

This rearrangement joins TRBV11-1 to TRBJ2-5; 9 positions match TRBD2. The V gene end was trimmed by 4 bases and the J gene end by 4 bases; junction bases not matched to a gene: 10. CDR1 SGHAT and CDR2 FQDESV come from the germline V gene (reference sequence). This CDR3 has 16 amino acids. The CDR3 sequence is CASSSVAGDGGETQYF. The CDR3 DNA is TGTGCCAGCAGCTCTGTAGCGGGGGACGGAGGAGAGACCCAGTACTTC.

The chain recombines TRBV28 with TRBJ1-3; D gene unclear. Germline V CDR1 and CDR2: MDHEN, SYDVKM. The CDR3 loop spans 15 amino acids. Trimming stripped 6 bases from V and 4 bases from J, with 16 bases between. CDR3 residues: CASRPMGSSGNTIYF. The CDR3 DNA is TGTGCCAGCAGGCCAATGGGGAGTTCGGGAAACACCATATATTTT.

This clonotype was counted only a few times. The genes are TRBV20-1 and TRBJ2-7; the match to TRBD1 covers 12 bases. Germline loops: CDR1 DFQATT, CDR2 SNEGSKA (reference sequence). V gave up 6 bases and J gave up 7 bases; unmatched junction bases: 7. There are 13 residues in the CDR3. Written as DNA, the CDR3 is TGCAGTGCGGGACAGGGGGCTCTGAGTGAGCAGTACTTC. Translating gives CSAGQGALSEQYF.

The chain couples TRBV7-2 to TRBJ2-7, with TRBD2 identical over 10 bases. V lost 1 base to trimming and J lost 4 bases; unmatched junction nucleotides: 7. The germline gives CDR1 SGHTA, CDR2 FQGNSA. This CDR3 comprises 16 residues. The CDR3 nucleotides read TGTGCCAGCAGCTTAGTATCTAGCGGGGGTAGGTACGAGCAGTACTTC. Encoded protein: CASSLVSSGGRYEQYF.

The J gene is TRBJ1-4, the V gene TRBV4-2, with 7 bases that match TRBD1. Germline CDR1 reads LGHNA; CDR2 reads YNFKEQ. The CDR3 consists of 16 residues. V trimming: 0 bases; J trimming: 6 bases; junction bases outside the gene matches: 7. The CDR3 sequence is CASSQEERQGYEKLFF. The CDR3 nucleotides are TGTGCCAGCAGCCAAGAGGAGAGACAGGGCTATGAAAAACTGTTTTTT.

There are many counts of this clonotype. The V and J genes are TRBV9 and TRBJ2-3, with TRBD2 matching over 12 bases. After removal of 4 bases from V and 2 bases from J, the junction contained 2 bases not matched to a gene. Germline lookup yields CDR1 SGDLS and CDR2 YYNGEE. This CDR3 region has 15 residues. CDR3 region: CASSPSGGATDTQYF. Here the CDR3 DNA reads TGTGCCAGCAGCCCTAGCGGGGGGGCCACAGATACGCAGTATTTT.

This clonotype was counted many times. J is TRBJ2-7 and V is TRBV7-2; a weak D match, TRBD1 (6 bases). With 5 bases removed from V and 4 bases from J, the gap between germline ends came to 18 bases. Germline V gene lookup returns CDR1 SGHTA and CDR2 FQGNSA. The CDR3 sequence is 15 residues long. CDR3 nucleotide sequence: TGTGCCAGCAGCCCGAGCGACAGGCCCCGATACGAGCAGTACTTC. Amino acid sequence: CASSPSDRPRYEQYF.

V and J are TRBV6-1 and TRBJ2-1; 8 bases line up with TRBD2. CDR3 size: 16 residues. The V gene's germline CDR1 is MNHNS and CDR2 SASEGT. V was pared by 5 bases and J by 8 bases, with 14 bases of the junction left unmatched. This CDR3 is CASSPRLATTGDEQFF. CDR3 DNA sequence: TGTGCCAGCAGTCCCCGACTAGCGACAACGGGGGATGAGCAGTTCTTC.

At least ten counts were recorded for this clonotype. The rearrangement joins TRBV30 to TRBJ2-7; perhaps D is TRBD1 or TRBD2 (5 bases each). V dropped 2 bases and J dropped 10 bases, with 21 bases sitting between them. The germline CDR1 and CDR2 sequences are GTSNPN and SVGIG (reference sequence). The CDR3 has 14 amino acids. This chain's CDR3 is CAWSLKLGESEQYF. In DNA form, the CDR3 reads TGTGCCTGGAGTCTAAAACTGGGGGAAAGTGAACAGTACTTC.